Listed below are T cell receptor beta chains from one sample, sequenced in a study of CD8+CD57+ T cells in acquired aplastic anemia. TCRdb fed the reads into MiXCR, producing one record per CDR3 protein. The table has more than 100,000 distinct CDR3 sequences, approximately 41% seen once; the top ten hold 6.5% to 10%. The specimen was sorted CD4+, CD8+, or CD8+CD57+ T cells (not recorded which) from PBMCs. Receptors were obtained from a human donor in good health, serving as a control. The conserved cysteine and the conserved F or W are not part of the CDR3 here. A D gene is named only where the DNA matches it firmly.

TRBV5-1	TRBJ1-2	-	ASSPAGTYGYT
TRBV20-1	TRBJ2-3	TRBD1	SVIRQGATDTQY
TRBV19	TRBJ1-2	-	ASSIASGPNYGYT
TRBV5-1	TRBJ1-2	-	ASSSRGQYGYT
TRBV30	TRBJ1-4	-	AWTGTVGEKLF
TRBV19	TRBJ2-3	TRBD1	ASSIAGTGLTGLGDTQY
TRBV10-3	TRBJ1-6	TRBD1	ASTGQGVNYNSPLH
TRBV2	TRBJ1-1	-	ASSASLDRNTEAF
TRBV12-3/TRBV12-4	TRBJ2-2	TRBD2	ASSSGIRSGTSVNTGELF
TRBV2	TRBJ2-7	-	ASSVFYEQY
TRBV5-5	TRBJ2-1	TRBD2	ASSWAGEPGF
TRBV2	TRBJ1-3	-	ASNRQHLSSGNTIY
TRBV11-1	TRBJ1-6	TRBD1	ASSLNTGGVSPLH
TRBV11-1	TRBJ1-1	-	ASSYPGLGPNTEAF
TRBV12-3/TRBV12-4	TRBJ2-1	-	ASSKGGLDEQF
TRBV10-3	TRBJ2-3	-	AISESARSGRAPTDTQY
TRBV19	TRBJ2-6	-	ASSRGSGANVLT
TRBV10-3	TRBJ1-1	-	AVTNSGGKAF
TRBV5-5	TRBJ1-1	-	ANSGTRVNTGAF
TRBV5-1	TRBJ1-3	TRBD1	ASSFTTGVDSGNTIY
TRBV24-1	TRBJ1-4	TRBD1	ATSDSVDRGTNEKLF
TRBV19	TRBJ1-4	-	ASSVQALLSIGMGELF
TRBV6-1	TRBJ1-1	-	ATWRRGGRNTEAF
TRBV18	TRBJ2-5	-	ASSPPYGETQY
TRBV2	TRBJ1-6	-	ASSRLGGNSPLH
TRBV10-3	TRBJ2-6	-	AISESTGFGANVLT
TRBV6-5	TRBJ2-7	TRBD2	ASSYGGLAGEYEQY
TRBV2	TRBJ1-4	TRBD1	ASSWLGQGREKLF
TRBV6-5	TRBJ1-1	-	ASSWYMNTEAF
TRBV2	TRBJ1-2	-	ATYPGTSGYT
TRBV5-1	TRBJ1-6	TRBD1	ASSGTGSGGRPRSPLH
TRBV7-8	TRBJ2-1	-	ASSPRTEYNEQF
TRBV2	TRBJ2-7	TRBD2	ASRKVAGEYEQY
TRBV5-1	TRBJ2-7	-	ASSYNDRTGEQY
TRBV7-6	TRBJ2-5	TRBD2	ASSLSPSGSTGETQY
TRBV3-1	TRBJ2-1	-	ASSQVRNSNEQF
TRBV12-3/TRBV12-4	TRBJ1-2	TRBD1	ASSRQGVGDGYT
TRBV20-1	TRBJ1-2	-	SADSVSNYGYT
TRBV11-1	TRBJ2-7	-	ASSFSGAGEQY
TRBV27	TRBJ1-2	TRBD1	ATQATGLNYGYT
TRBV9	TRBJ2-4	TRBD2	ASSVGQAGGGSQY
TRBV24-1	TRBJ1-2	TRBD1	ATSAPGQGYYGYT
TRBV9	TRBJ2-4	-	ASSVEYRLAKNIQY
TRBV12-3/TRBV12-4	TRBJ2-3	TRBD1	ASSSKLARGQGAADTQY
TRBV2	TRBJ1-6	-	ASRPDNSPLH
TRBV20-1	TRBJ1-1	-	SAQDGNTEAF
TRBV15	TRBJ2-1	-	ATSEGLYNEQF
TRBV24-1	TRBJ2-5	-	ATSDSSTSASETQY